Listed below are T cell receptor beta chains from one sample, sequenced in a study of T-cell reconstitution after alpha-beta-depleted transplantation in children. TCRdb re-derived calls from the PCR reads in MiXCR, one entry per CDR3 protein. Of about 200,000 distinct CDR3 sequences listed, roughly 6.5% were seen once; the top ten hold under 6%. This specimen was PBMCs, taken before TCRalphabeta/CD19-depleted stem cell transplant. These receptors originate from a girl under two years old with combined immunodeficiency, due to receive a stem cell transplant. CDR3s include the opening cysteine and the closing phenylalanine or tryptophan. Each record gives: D gene, V gene, clone size, J gene, CDR3 length, CDR3 DNA, CDR3 protein. D genes are given only for firm matches. Expanded clones get a size class; other rows say once, few or many, or leave the size out.

TRBD2	TRBV5-1	.	TRBJ2-2	17	TGCGCCAGCAGCAGTACTAGCGGGCCTCTCGGCACCGGGGAGCTGTTTTTT	CASSSTSGPLGTGELFF
.	TRBV12-3/TRBV12-4	many	TRBJ2-1	16	TGTGCCAGCAGCCCCCTTGGGCCTCAGGGCGGCAATGAGCAGTTCTTC	CASSPLGPQGGNEQFF
.	TRBV7-9	many	TRBJ2-7	13	TGTGCCAGCAGCGTGGACGGTTCCTACGAGCAGTACTTC	CASSVDGSYEQYF
.	TRBV27	many	TRBJ1-2	14	TGTGCCAGCAGTTTAAGGGGGGCTAACTATGGCTACACCTTC	CASSLRGANYGYTF
.	TRBV5-1	.	TRBJ2-7	21	TGCGCCAGCAGCCCGATCGGGGCCCTCCTAAGGGGGGCTCAAAGCTCCTACGAGCAGTACTTC	CASSPIGALLRGAQSSYEQYF
TRBD2	TRBV4-1	many	TRBJ2-1	15	TGCGCCAGCAGCCAAGGCGCGGGAGAGTACAATGAGCAGTTCTTC	CASSQGAGEYNEQFF
.	TRBV13	many	TRBJ2-3	14	TGTGCCAGCAGCTCCGGGAGTAGCACAGATACGCAGTATTTT	CASSSGSSTDTQYF
TRBD1	TRBV11-2	few	TRBJ2-5	16	TGTGCCAGCAGGGACGGCCCCCGAGGACAGGGCCAGACCCAGTACTTC	CASRDGPRGQGQTQYF
.	TRBV19	.	TRBJ1-5	14	TGTGCCAGTAGTATCCAGGGTCGGAATCAGCCCCAGCATTTT	CASSIQGRNQPQHF
TRBD2	TRBV24-1	many	TRBJ2-1	16	TGTGCCACCAGTGAACTAGCGGGAGGTTCGTACAATGAGCAGTTCTTC	CATSELAGGSYNEQFF
TRBD2	TRBV20-1	many	TRBJ2-1	12	TGCAGTGCTAGAGATCGGGCGGGAGCGCAGTTCTTC	CSARDRAGAQFF
TRBD1	TRBV6-5	many	TRBJ2-5	16	TGTGCCAGCAGTTACGGTGGGACAGGGATCGGGGAGACCCAGTACTTC	CASSYGGTGIGETQYF
.	TRBV5-1	few	TRBJ2-1	11	TGCGCCAGCAGCGGAGGGATAGAGCAGTTCTTC	CASSGGIEQFF
TRBD2	TRBV11-1	many	TRBJ2-7	18	TGTGCCAGCAGCTTAGTTACTAGCGGGAGGTCGAGGGACTACGAGCAGTACTTC	CASSLVTSGRSRDYEQYF
TRBD1	TRBV29-1	many	TRBJ2-2	14	TGCAGCGCCCAGGACAGGGGGCTCTCCGGGGAGCTGTTTTTT	CSAQDRGLSGELFF
.	TRBV7-6	many	TRBJ2-7	16	TGTGCCAGCAGCTTATTGGCAGGTCCTATCCCCTACGAGCAGTACTTC	CASSLLAGPIPYEQYF
.	TRBV6-5	.	TRBJ2-1	13	TGTGCCAGCAGTTATTCCAGGGCCTACCTCCAATTCTTC	CASSYSRAYLQFF
.	TRBV5-1	many	TRBJ2-5	13	TGCGCCAGCAGCTTGGAGGAGTTAGAGACCCAGTACTTC	CASSLEELETQYF
TRBD1	TRBV20-1	many	TRBJ2-5	13	TGCAGTGCTGAGGACAGGGGGCGCGGGACCCAGTACTTC	CSAEDRGRGTQYF
.	TRBV28	many	TRBJ1-5	15	TGTGCCAGCAGACCGGGGAGTTCGGGCAATCAGCCCCAGCATTTT	CASRPGSSGNQPQHF
TRBD1	TRBV29-1	many	TRBJ1-5	17	TGCAGCGTTGAAGAAGAAGGGGACAGGGGGCTGGCTCAGCCCCAGCATTTT	CSVEEEGDRGLAQPQHF
.	TRBV29-1	many	TRBJ2-7	12	TGCAGCGTTGAACAGGATCCCTACGAGCAGTACTTC	CSVEQDPYEQYF
TRBD1	TRBV6-5	many	TRBJ2-7	14	TGTGCCAGCAGTTACGAAGAGGGGGCGTACGAGCAGTACTTC	CASSYEEGAYEQYF
.	TRBV12-3/TRBV12-4	many	TRBJ2-7	12	TGTGCCAGCAGTTTAACCAGCTACGAGCAGTACTTC	CASSLTSYEQYF
.	TRBV4-1	many	TRBJ2-3	16	TGCGCCAGCAGCCAACGGAGTGGGAACCTTAGGGATACGCAGTATTTT	CASSQRSGNLRDTQYF
.	TRBV6-5	many	TRBJ2-7	13	TGTGCCAGCAGTTGGCGGCAGGGATACGAGCAGTACTTC	CASSWRQGYEQYF
TRBD2	TRBV20-1	many	TRBJ2-1	13	TGCAGTGTCCCGGCTAGCGGAGTCAATGAGCAGTTCTTC	CSVPASGVNEQFF
TRBD2	TRBV7-3	many	TRBJ2-3	18	TGTGCCAGCAGCTTAACAGTACAGATGCGGGGGGGCACAGATACGCAGTATTTT	CASSLTVQMRGGTDTQYF
.	TRBV4-1	few	TRBJ1-2	16	TGCGCCAGCAGCCGCGAGGTGGGTCCGGGATCCTCCGGCTACACCTTC	CASSREVGPGSSGYTF
TRBD2	TRBV6-2/TRBV6-3	many	TRBJ2-1	20	TGTGCCAGCAGTTACTCCCTCAGCGGGAGTCAACGTACTTCCTACAATGAGCAGTTCTTC	CASSYSLSGSQRTSYNEQFF
.	TRBV25-1	few	TRBJ2-5	15	TGTGCCAGCAGTGAATTGAGTCGAGCGCAGGAGACCCAGTACTTC	CASSELSRAQETQYF
.	TRBV18	many	TRBJ1-1	14	TGTGCCAGCTCACCAATGGGGCGGAGCACTGAAGCTTTCTTT	CASSPMGRSTEAFF
.	TRBV21-1	many	TRBJ2-7	15	TGTGCCAGCAGCAAAGCCCGTGACAGGATCTACGAGCAGTACTTC	CASSKARDRIYEQYF
TRBD1	TRBV7-9	few	TRBJ1-1	12	TGTACTCTTACAGGGGCGAACACTGAAGCTTTCTTT	CTLTGANTEAFF
.	TRBV6-5	many	TRBJ2-1	17	TGTGCCAGCAGTTACTCGTCCCTAGCGAATTCGTACAATGAGCAGTTCTTC	CASSYSSLANSYNEQFF
.	TRBV20-1	many	TRBJ2-3	18	TGCAGTGCTAGAGATACCCGGCCTAGGTGGTCCCCTTTAGATACGCAGTATTTT	CSARDTRPRWSPLDTQYF
.	TRBV3-1	many	TRBJ2-5	14	TGTGCCAGCAGCCAAGGTAGCGGACAAGAGACCCAGTACTTC	CASSQGSGQETQYF
.	TRBV6-1	many	TRBJ2-7	12	TGTGCCAGCGGGGGGACCTCCTACGAGCAGTACTTC	CASGGTSYEQYF
TRBD2	TRBV4-1	many	TRBJ2-7	15	TGCGCCAGCAGCCAAGAGACTAGCGGGGGTTACGAGCAGTACTTC	CASSQETSGGYEQYF
.	TRBV7-9	many	TRBJ2-2	14	TGTGCCAGCAGCATCGGGATTAACACCGGGGAGCTGTTTTTT	CASSIGINTGELFF
TRBD2	TRBV10-3	.	TRBJ2-7	15	TGTGCCATCAGTGAGTCGGTCTCTCGCGGGGGTCTGATAATGTTC	CAISESVSRGGLIMF
TRBD1	TRBV6-1	few	TRBJ1-2	15	TGTGCCAGCAGACAGGGGTGGGAAGCTAACTATGGCTACACCTTC	CASRQGWEANYGYTF
.	TRBV5-6	few	TRBJ2-2	12	TGTGCCAGCAGCTTGGAGATCGGGGAGCTGTTTTTT	CASSLEIGELFF
TRBD1	TRBV6-1	many	TRBJ1-1	15	TGTGCCAGCACCCGACTACAGGGGAGGAACACTGAAGCTTTCTTT	CASTRLQGRNTEAFF
TRBD2	TRBV7-6	many	TRBJ2-1	14	TGTGCCAGCAGCCCTGGACTAGACTACAATGAGCAGTTCTTC	CASSPGLDYNEQFF
.	TRBV12-3/TRBV12-4	many	TRBJ2-5	14	TGTGCCAGCAGTTTAGGAGCCCAGAGAGAGACCCAGTACTTC	CASSLGAQRETQYF
TRBD1	TRBV7-8	many	TRBJ2-7	13	TGTGCCAGCAGCTCCCGGGACAGGGGTGAGCAGTACTTC	CASSSRDRGEQYF
.	TRBV4-2	many	TRBJ2-1	18	TGTGCCAGCAGCCAAGAGGATCCTCGGCGGAGCTCCTACAATGAGCAGTTCTTC	CASSQEDPRRSSYNEQFF
TRBD2	TRBV6-5	many	TRBJ2-7	14	TGTGCCAGCAGTTATAACGGGAGGGTCGACGAGCAGTACTTC	CASSYNGRVDEQYF